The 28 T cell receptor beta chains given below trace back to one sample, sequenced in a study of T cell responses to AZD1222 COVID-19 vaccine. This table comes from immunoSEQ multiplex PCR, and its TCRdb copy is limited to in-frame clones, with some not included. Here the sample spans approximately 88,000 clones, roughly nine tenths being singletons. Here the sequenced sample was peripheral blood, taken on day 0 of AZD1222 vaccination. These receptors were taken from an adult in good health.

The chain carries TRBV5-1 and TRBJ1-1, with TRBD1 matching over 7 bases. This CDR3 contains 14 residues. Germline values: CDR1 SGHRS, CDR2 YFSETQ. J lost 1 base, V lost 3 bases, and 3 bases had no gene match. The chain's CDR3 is CASSSGTANTEAFF. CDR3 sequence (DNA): TGCGCCAGCAGCTCCGGGACAGCGAACACTGAAGCTTTCTTT.

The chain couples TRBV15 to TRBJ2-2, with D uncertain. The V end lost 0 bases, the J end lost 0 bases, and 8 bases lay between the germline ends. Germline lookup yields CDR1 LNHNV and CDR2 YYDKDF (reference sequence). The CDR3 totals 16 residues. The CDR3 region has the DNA TGTGCCACCAGCAGAGATAAGTCAGCGAACACCGGGGAGCTGTTTTTT. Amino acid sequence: CATSRDKSANTGELFF. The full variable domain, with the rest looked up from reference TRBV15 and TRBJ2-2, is DAMVIQNPRYQVTQFGKPVTLSCSQTLNHNVMYWYQQKSSQAPKLLFHYYDKDFNNEADTPDNFQSRRPNTSFCFLDIRSPGLGDTAMYLCATSRDKSANTGELFFGEGSRLTVL.

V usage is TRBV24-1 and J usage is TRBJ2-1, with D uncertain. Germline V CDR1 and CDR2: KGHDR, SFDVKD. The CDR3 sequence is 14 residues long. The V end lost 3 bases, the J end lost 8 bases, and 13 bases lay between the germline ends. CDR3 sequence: CATSDADFMDEQFF. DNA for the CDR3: TGTGCCACCAGTGATGCGGATTTTATGGATGAGCAGTTCTTC.

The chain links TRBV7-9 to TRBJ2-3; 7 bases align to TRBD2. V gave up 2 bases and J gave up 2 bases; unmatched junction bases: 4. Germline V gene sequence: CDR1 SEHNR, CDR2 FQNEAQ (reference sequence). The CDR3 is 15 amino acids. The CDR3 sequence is CASSLLGDYTDTQYF. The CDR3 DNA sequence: TGTGCCAGCAGCTTATTAGGGGACTACACAGATACGCAGTATTTT.

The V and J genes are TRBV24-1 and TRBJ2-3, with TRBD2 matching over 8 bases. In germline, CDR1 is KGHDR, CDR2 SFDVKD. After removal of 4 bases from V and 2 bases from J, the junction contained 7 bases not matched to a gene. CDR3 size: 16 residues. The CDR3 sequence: CATSERTSRPTDTQYF. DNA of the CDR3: TGTGCCACCAGTGAGCGGACTAGCAGACCCACAGATACGCAGTATTTT.

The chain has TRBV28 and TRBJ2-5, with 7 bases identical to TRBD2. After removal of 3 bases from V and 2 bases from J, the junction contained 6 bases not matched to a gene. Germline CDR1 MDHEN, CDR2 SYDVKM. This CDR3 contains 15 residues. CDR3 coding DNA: TGTGCCAGCAGTTTTAGCGGCGGGGGTCAAGAGACCCAGTACTTC. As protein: CASSFSGGGQETQYF.

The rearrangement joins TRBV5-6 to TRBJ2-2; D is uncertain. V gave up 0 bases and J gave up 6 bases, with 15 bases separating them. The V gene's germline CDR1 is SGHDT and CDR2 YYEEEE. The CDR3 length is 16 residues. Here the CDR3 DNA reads TGTGCCAGCAGCTTGGAGGCCGGCGGTTTTGCCGGGGAGCTGTTTTTT. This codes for CASSLEAGGFAGELFF.

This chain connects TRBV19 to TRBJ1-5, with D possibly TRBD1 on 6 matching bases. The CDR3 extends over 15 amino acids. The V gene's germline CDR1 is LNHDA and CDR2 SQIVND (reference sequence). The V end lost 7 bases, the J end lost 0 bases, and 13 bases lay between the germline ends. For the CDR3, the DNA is TGTGCCAGTAAGGACAGAATTCTTAGCAATCAGCCCCAGCATTTT. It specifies CASKDRILSNQPQHF.

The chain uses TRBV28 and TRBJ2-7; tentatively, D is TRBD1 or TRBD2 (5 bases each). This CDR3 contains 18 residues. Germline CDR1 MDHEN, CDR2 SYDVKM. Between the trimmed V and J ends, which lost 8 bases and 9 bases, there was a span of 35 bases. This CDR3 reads CASLTLETLGREPGGQYF. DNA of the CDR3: TGTGCCAGCCTTACCCTCGAAACCCTGGGACGGGAACCGGGCGGGCAGTACTTC.

The CDR3 loop is CASTRDRGSPLHF. CDR3 nucleotide sequence: TGTGCCAGTACCAGGGATAGAGGGTCACCCCTCCACTTT. This rearrangement joins TRBV27 to TRBJ1-6; D is perhaps TRBD1 (5 bases). Between the trimmed V and J ends, which lost 9 bases and 10 bases, there was a span of 16 bases. The CDR3 length is 13 residues. Looked up from germline, CDR1 is MNHEY and CDR2 is SMNVEV (reference sequence).

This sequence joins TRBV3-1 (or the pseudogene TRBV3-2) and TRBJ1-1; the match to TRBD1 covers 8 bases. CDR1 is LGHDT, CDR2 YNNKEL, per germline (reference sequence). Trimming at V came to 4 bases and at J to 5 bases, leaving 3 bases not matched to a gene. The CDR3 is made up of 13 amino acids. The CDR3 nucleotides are TGTGCCAGCAGCCGACAGGGGCAGACTGAAGCTTTCTTT. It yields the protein CASSRQGQTEAFF.

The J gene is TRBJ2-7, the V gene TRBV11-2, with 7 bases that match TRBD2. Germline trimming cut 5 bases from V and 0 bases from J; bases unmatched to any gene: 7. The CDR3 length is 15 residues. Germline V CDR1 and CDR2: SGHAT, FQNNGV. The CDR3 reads CASSHSGQSSYEQYF. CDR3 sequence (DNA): TGTGCCAGCAGCCATAGCGGGCAGAGCTCCTACGAGCAGTACTTC.

The CDR3 sequence is CASSEQGAGNIQYF. CDR3 DNA: TGTGCCAGCAGCGAACAGGGGGCAGGGAACATTCAGTACTTC. The chain has TRBV7-2 and TRBJ2-4; 9 bases fit TRBD1. CDR3 length: 14 residues. With V trimmed by 5 bases and J by 7 bases, 6 bases remained unmatched. Looked up from germline, CDR1 is SGHTA and CDR2 is FQGNSA.

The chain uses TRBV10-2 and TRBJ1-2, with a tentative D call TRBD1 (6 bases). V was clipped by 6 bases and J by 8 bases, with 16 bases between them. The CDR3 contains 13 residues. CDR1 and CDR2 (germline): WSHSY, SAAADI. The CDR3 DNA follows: TGCGCCAGCAGCGTACAGGGCCCCCACGGCTACACCTTC. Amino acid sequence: CASSVQGPHGYTF.

CDR3 protein: CASSTSGRAGTQYF. The CDR3 DNA is TGTGCCAGCAGTACTAGCGGGAGGGCAGGGACCCAGTACTTC. The chain couples TRBV28 to TRBJ2-5; 13 nucleotides agree with TRBD2. The CDR3 runs 14 residues. From germline, CDR1 is MDHEN and CDR2 SYDVKM. V shed 5 bases and J 7 bases; nucleotides not matched to a gene: 4.

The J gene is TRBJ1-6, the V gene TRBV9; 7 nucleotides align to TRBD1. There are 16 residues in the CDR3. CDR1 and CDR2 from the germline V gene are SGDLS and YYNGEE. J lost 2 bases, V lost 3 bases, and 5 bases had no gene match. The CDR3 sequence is CASSAWDSPYNSPLHF. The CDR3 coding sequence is TGTGCCAGCAGCGCATGGGACAGCCCCTATAATTCACCCCTCCACTTT.

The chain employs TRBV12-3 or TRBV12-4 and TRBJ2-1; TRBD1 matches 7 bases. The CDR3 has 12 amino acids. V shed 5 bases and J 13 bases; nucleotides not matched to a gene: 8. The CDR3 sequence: CASSRDSGAQFF. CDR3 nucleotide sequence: TGTGCCAGCAGTCGGGACAGTGGGGCACAGTTCTTC.

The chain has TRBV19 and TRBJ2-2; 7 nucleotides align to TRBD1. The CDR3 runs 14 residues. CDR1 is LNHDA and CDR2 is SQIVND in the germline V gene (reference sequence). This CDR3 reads CAKRGQERTGELFF. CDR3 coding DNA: TGTGCGAAGAGGGGGCAGGAACGTACCGGGGAGCTGTTTTTT.

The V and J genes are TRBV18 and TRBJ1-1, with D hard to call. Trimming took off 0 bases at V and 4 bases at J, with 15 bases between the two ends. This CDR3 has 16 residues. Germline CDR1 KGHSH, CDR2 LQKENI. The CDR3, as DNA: TGTGCCAGCTCACCACCGCGAGGTTTTCGGACCACTGAAGCTTTCTTT. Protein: CASSPPRGFRTTEAFF.

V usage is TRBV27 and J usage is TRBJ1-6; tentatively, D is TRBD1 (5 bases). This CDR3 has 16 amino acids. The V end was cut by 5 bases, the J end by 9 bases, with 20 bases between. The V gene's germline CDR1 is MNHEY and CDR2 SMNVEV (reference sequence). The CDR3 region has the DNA TGTGCCAGCAGTCGAATGGCACCGGGGGAGGGTTCACCCCTCCACTTT. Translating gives CASSRMAPGEGSPLHF.

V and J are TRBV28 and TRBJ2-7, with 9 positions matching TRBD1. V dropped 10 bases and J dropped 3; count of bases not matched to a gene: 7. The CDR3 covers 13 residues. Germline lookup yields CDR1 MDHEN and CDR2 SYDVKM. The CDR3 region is CAIADRGFYEQYF. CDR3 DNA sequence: TGTGCCATCGCCGACAGGGGGTTCTACGAGCAGTACTTC. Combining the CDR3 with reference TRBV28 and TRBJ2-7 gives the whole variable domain DVKVTQSSRYLVKRTGEKVFLECVQDMDHENMFWYRQDPGLGLRLIYFSYDVKMKEKGDIPEGYSVSREKKERFSLILESASTNQTSMYLCAIADRGFYEQYFGPGTRLTVT.

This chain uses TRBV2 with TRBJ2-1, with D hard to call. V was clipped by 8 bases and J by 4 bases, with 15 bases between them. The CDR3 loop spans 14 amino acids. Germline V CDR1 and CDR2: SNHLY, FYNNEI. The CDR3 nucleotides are TGTGCCAGCTTGGTCTCCAACCCGTACAATGAGCAGTTCTTC. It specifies CASLVSNPYNEQFF.

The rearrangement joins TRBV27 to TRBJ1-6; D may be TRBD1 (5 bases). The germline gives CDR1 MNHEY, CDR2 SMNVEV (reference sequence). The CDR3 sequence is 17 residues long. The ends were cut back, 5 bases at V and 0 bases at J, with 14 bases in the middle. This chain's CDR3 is CASSETRQSSYNSPLHF. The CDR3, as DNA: TGTGCCAGCAGTGAGACCCGACAGAGCTCCTATAATTCACCCCTCCACTTT.

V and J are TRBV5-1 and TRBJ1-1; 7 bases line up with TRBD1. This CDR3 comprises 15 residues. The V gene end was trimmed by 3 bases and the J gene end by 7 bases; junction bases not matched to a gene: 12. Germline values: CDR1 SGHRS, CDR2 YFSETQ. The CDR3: CASSSTPGQPGEAFF. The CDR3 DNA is TGCGCCAGCAGCTCCACACCGGGACAGCCAGGTGAAGCTTTCTTT.

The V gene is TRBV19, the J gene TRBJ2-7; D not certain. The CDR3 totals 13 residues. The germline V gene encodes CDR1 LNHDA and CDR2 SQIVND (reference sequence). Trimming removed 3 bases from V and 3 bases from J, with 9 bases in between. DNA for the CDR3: TGTGCCAGTAGTATTGACCTGGACTACGAGCAGTACTTC. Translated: CASSIDLDYEQYF.

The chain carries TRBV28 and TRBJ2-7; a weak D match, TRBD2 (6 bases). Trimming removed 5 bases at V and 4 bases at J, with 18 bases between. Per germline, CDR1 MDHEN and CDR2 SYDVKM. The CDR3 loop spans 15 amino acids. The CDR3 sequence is CASSLVRDSQYEQYF. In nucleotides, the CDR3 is TGTGCCAGCAGTCTTGTTCGGGACTCGCAGTACGAGCAGTACTTC.

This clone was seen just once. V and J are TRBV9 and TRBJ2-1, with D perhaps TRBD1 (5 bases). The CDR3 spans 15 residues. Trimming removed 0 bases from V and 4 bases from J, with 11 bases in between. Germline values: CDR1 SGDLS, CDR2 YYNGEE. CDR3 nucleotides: TGTGCCAGCAGCGTAGAAGGGGATGCGTACAATGAGCAGTTCTTC. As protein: CASSVEGDAYNEQFF.

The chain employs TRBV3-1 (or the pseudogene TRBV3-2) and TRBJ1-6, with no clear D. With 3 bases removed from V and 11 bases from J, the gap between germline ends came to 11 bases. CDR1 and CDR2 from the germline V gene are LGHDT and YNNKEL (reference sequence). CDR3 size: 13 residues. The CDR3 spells CASSQGGSAPLHF. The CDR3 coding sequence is TGTGCCAGCAGCCAGGGAGGGAGCGCACCCCTCCACTTT.